This T cell receptor (beta chain) was captured by sequencing in a study of shared clonotypes between healthy human individuals. Trimming took off 3 bases at V and 4 bases at J, with 9 bases between the two ends. CDR3 length: 13 amino acids. Germline V CDR1 and CDR2: SGHRS, YFSETQ. Measured with immunoSEQ multiplex PCR; TCRdb has only the in-frame clones, and not every one. The sample has approximately 940,000 clones; around three quarters are singletons. The chain has TRBV5-1 and TRBJ2-3; D is possibly TRBD2 (5 bases). The clonotype comes from a man younger than 35 in good health. The sequenced sample was memory CD4+ T cells sorted from blood. The subset was: CD45RA-negative fraction. CDR3 in amino acids: CASSSNGADTQYF. In nucleotides, the CDR3 is TGCGCCAGCAGCTCAAACGGGGCAGATACGCAGTATTTT.